This T cell receptor beta chain was observed in a study of blood T cell repertoires in COVID-19. The table came from immunoSEQ multiplex PCR; TCRdb's copy has only in-frame clones and leaves some out. The sample comprises more than 250,000 clones, 83% of which are singletons, and approximately 1.2% rests with the top ten. The CDR3 totals 14 residues. The ends lost 4 bases at V and 6 bases at J; junction bases unmatched: 5. Germline V gene sequence: CDR1 SGDLS, CDR2 YYNGEE. The genes are TRBV9 and TRBJ2-1; TRBD2 agrees at 9 bases. This TCR was recovered from a woman in her fifties or sixties with acute or convalescent COVID-19. Input material: peripheral blood. For the CDR3, the DNA is TGTGCCAGCAGCTCTCGGACTAGCGTCAATGAGCAGTTCTTC. It specifies CASSSRTSVNEQFF.